What follows describes a single TCR beta chain. Its antigen remains unidentified. Germline values: CDR1 LNHNV, CDR2 YYDKDF (reference sequence). This CDR3 contains 13 residues. Trimming removed 8 bases at V and 2 bases at J, with 10 bases between. The record originates from a study of cytomegalovirus exposure and HLA in healthy donors. Study observations and caveats: Cytomegalovirus association was assigned to approximately 160 TCR beta chains. Most TCR sequences were uncommon, yet certain public TCRs appeared in many donors. According to a subsequent analysis, TCR clusters from the first cohort were inclined to appear together in the 110 or so validation repertoires.

The protocol was immunoSEQ multiplex PCR, while the TCRdb copy is restricted to in-frame clones and leaves out a portion. The sample consists of fewer than 120,000 clones, 88% of them appearing once. The receptor was derived from a woman aged 25 to 39 in good health and CMV-seropositive. What was sequenced was PBMCs. The chain couples TRBV15 to TRBJ1-5; weak D call: TRBD1 (6 bases). CDR3 sequence: CATGRGGNQPQHF. The CDR3 DNA sequence: TGTGCCACCGGGAGGGGGGGCAATCAGCCCCAGCATTTT.